These T cell receptor beta chains were read from a single sample in a study of response to subunit inactivated influenza vaccine. TCRdb re-called the RT-PCR reads with MiXCR, one entry per CDR3 protein. The sample has approximately 570,000 distinct CDR3 sequences; about 8% are singletons. The source material was PBMCs from blood, sampled less than 30 months after vaccination. These receptors all come from a man between 45 and 75 years old who received an inactivated influenza vaccine. Both conserved end residues are part of each CDR3. Part of the rows lack a size; the others show once, few, many or a class for expanded clones.

J gene,V gene,clone size,CDR3 protein
TRBJ2-7,TRBV27,NA,CASSSLPGGYEQYF
TRBJ2-1,TRBV10-3,NA,CAITNTANEQFF
TRBJ1-6,TRBV7-2,few,CASSFRRDRTNSPLHF
TRBJ2-1,TRBV11-1,NA,CASSPSTGTTGRSNEQFF
TRBJ2-1,TRBV20-1,many,CSARGRSGSGYEQFF
TRBJ2-6,TRBV7-2,few,CASSTTPANVLTF
TRBJ2-3,TRBV20-1,NA,CSAKTFSSGVNFRTDTQYF
TRBJ2-3,TRBV12-3/TRBV12-4,few,CASSLSAGPSDTQYF
TRBJ2-4,TRBV6-2/TRBV6-3,few,CASSPGTSGDALAKNIQYF
TRBJ2-2,TRBV4-3,many,CASSQDLYGNGELFF
TRBJ2-5,TRBV20-1,many,CSAGRETQYF
TRBJ2-1,TRBV7-6,NA,CASSSPLAAAYNEQFF
TRBJ1-2,TRBV28,NA,CASTVSGVKSNYGYTF
TRBJ2-1,TRBV19,many,CASSIDWSPGLGGNNEQFF
TRBJ2-3,TRBV9,few,CASSVQSSTDTQYF
TRBJ2-7,TRBV10-2,NA,CASSETFSEQYF
TRBJ2-7,TRBV4-3,many,CASSPDRGYEQYF
TRBJ2-2,TRBV3-1,NA,CASSITSGGLNTGELFF
TRBJ2-7,TRBV12-3/TRBV12-4,NA,CASSYVLAGWAYEQYF
TRBJ1-2,TRBV12-3/TRBV12-4,few,CASSPRRGQGVNYGYTF
TRBJ2-7,TRBV29-1,many,CSVTGDRAKTLDEQYF
TRBJ1-4,TRBV30,few,CAWSVHMGAKLFF
TRBJ1-1,TRBV7-2,many,CASRASQGAYTEAFF
TRBJ2-7,TRBV20-1,NA,CSASARQTPYEQYF
TRBJ1-5,TRBV7-2,NA,CASSLELGNQPQHF
TRBJ2-5,TRBV15,many,CATSSGGIDNQETQYF
TRBJ2-7,TRBV20-1,few,CSARGGGSLYEQYF
TRBJ1-2,TRBV27,NA,CASSLSPRTYGYTF
TRBJ2-1,TRBV4-1,NA,CASSPSDSINEQFF
TRBJ2-7,TRBV5-1,NA,CASSLGYGSTYEQYF
TRBJ2-5,TRBV29-1,NA,CSVAGLAGGPVETQYF
TRBJ1-1,TRBV3-1,NA,CASSDGWEAFF
TRBJ1-2,TRBV7-2,NA,CASSAGTETNYGYTF
TRBJ2-6,TRBV4-2,many,CASSQDGTQSTGANVLTF
TRBJ2-2,TRBV20-1,NA,CSARGGAGELFF
TRBJ2-3,TRBV20-1,NA,CRQGASTDTQYF
TRBJ2-1,TRBV6-2/TRBV6-3,few,CASSYTRGDRTNPFF
TRBJ1-2,TRBV27,many,CASSLSPPQNGYTF
TRBJ1-3,TRBV4-3,NA,CASSPQASASSGNTIYF
TRBJ1-1,TRBV5-1,NA,CASSNNSGGVTEAFF
TRBJ2-5,TRBV12-3/TRBV12-4,NA,CASSLGGVFQETQYF
TRBJ1-5,TRBV6-2/TRBV6-3,NA,CASSLGGTQPQHF
TRBJ2-1,TRBV5-1,NA,CASSLGDRGFNEQFF
TRBJ2-5,TRBV6-1,few,CASTHRGLRETQYF
TRBJ2-5,TRBV20-1,few,CSARVAGGLETQYF
TRBJ2-3,TRBV18,few,CASSPMGSTDTQYF
TRBJ2-7,TRBV4-2,few,CASSQAVGQDYEQYF
TRBJ2-3,TRBV9,NA,CASSVVGFTDTQYF
TRBJ1-6,TRBV5-8,NA,CASSFVLNNSPLHF
TRBJ1-1,TRBV5-1,many,CASSLSRVVSTEAFF
TRBJ2-3,TRBV11-2,many,CASSFATTSTDTQYF
TRBJ2-7,TRBV30,few,CAWSVDRALYEQYF
TRBJ2-5,TRBV6-2/TRBV6-3,many,CASSPGLAGGWETQYF
TRBJ1-6,TRBV6-5,NA,CASSYSAEYNSPLHF
TRBJ1-4,TRBV6-5,NA,CASSHWRGVNTDEKLFF
TRBJ2-7,TRBV28,many,CASSLTGTLVPHEQYF
TRBJ2-3,TRBV6-2/TRBV6-3,many,CASSYGQGGGDTQYF
TRBJ2-7,TRBV5-1,few,CASSWTDGYEQYF